Following are 14 T cell receptor beta chains from one sample sequenced in a study of technical replicates of blood from several donors. Assay used: immunoSEQ multiplex PCR; TCRdb lists only in-frame clones, some missing. The sample comprises around 54,000 clones, 95% to 96% of which are singletons, and 0.39% rests with the top ten. The sequencing sample was made of T cells isolated from PBMCs. The receptors here all came from a human donor in good health.

This rearrangement joins TRBV28 to TRBJ2-3; 7 positions match TRBD1. Germline V lookup: CDR1 MDHEN, CDR2 SYDVKM. The CDR3 extends over 14 amino acids. The V and J ends lost 8 bases and 5 bases, in that order; junction bases with no gene match: 10. The CDR3 protein is CASQYRGIEDTQYF. CDR3 bases: TGTGCCAGCCAATACAGGGGAATTGAAGATACGCAGTATTTT.

The chain is built from TRBV28 and TRBJ1-2, with D possibly matching TRBD1 (6 bases). CDR3 length equals 19 residues. The V end was cut by 3 bases, the J end by 1 base, with 24 bases between. From germline, CDR1 is MDHEN and CDR2 SYDVKM. For the CDR3, the DNA is TGTGCCAGCAGTTTCGGAAGCGGGGATTACAGGGTTTTTAACTATGGCTACACCTTC. It specifies CASSFGSGDYRVFNYGYTF.

The chain combines TRBV19 with TRBJ1-3, with TRBD1 identical over 7 bases. J lost 5 bases, V lost 6 bases, and 10 bases had no gene match. Per germline, CDR1 LNHDA and CDR2 SQIVND (reference sequence). The CDR3 spans 15 residues. The CDR3 protein is CASRRGQLSRNTIYF. CDR3 nucleotides: TGTGCCAGTAGAAGGGGACAGCTCTCGCGAAACACCATATATTTT. Drawing the rest from reference TRBV19 and TRBJ1-3, the complete variable domain is DGGITQSPKYLFRKEGQNVTLSCEQNLNHDAMYWYRQDPGQGLRLIYYSQIVNDFQKGDIAEGYSVSREKKESFPLTVTSAQKNPTAFYLCASRRGQLSRNTIYFGEGSWLTVV.

The chain recombines TRBV28 with TRBJ2-1, with 11 bases fitting TRBD2. CDR1 and CDR2 from the germline V gene are MDHEN and SYDVKM. The CDR3 totals 15 residues. J was trimmed by 2 bases and V by 5 bases; bases with no gene match: 2. The CDR3 region is CASSRLAGTYNEQFF. DNA for the CDR3: TGTGCCAGCAGTCGACTAGCGGGGACCTACAATGAGCAGTTCTTC.

The rearrangement uses TRBV20-1 and TRBJ2-1, with D perhaps matching TRBD2 (5 bases). Trimming took 6 bases from V and 10 from J, leaving 13 bases between them. The germline V gene encodes CDR1 DFQATT and CDR2 SNEGSKA (reference sequence). The CDR3 length is 11 residues. The CDR3 protein is CSAKGLREQFF. DNA of the CDR3: TGCAGTGCCAAAGGACTGAGGGAGCAGTTCTTC.

The rearrangement links TRBV6-5 to TRBJ1-2; D ambiguous. Between the trimmed V and J ends, which lost 6 bases and 1 base, there was a span of 15 bases. The CDR3 runs 15 residues. The germline V gene has CDR1 MNHEY and CDR2 SVGAGI. CDR3 DNA sequence: TGTGCCAGCAGAAGATCAGTTTCCCTTAACTATGGCTACACCTTC. Its translation: CASRRSVSLNYGYTF.

The V gene is TRBV4-1, the J gene TRBJ2-5, with TRBD2 matching over 14 bases. Germline V gene sequence: CDR1 MGHRA, CDR2 YSYEKL. Germline trimming cut 4 bases from V and 9 bases from J; bases unmatched to any gene: 16. This CDR3 has 18 amino acids. Here the CDR3 DNA reads TGCGCCAGCAGCCTTAATGGGGGACTAGCGGGAGAAGAGACGCCCCAGTACTTC. Its translation: CASSLNGGLAGEETPQYF.

The genes are TRBV15 and TRBJ2-1; 8 nucleotides match TRBD1. The V and J ends lost 3 bases and 6 bases, in that order; junction bases with no gene match: 7. Germline CDR1 is LNHNV and CDR2 is YYDKDF (reference sequence). The CDR3 contains 15 residues. Here the CDR3 reads CATSSRTGSSNEQFF. CDR3 DNA sequence: TGTGCCACCAGCAGCCGGACAGGGTCGAGCAATGAGCAGTTCTTC. The full variable domain, its missing parts supplied by reference TRBV15 and TRBJ2-1, is DAMVIQNPRYQVTQFGKPVTLSCSQTLNHNVMYWYQQKSSQAPKLLFHYYDKDFNNEADTPDNFQSRRPNTSFCFLDIRSPGLGDTAMYLCATSSRTGSSNEQFFGPGTRLTVL.

The chain joins TRBV6-5 to TRBJ2-1; 7 bases are shared with TRBD2. The CDR3 totals 14 residues. V lost 8 bases and J lost 0; bases outside the gene matches: 4. Germline CDR1 is MNHEY and CDR2 is SVGAGI. The CDR3 nucleotides read TGTGCCAGCGGGAGGGAACTCTCCTACAATGAGCAGTTCTTC. This gives the protein CASGRELSYNEQFF.

The chain carries TRBV6-4 and TRBJ2-3; TRBD2 aligns across 9 bases. This CDR3 has 16 residues. J gave up 2 bases and V 6 bases, and 9 bases lay outside the gene matches. CDR1 is MRHNA and CDR2 is SNTAGT in the germline V gene. This CDR3 reads CASRWKASGTTDTQYF. In DNA form, the CDR3 reads TGTGCCAGCAGGTGGAAGGCTAGCGGGACCACAGATACGCAGTATTTT.

The chain employs TRBV10-3 and TRBJ2-6, with D possibly TRBD1 on 6 matching bases. The CDR3 runs 18 residues. Germline V gene lookup returns CDR1 ENHRY and CDR2 SYGVKD. Trimming shortened V by 6 bases and J by 0 bases, and 18 bases separated the two germline ends. The CDR3 nucleotides read TGTGCCATCAGCCAGGGGTCCCAAGCGCACTCTGGGGCCAACGTCCTGACTTTC. Its protein is CAISQGSQAHSGANVLTF.

This chain joins TRBV11-3 and TRBJ1-1, with D possibly being TRBD1 (5 bases). This CDR3 has 14 residues. Trimming shortened V by 5 bases and J by 8 bases, and 18 bases separated the two germline ends. Per germline, CDR1 SGHNT and CDR2 YENEEA. The CDR3 DNA is TGTGCCAGCAGCCCAACTGGACGGGGGGAAGAAGCTTTCTTT. Amino acids: CASSPTGRGEEAFF.

The gene calls are TRBV12-1 and TRBJ1-5; TRBD1 is the table's D call, not checked against the DNA. TRBV12-1 is termed a pseudogene. The CDR3 runs to 17 residues. CDR3 bases: TGTGCCAGCAGCCATCGACAGGAACCCAAGGGCAATCAGCCCCAGCATTTT. It yields the protein CASSHRQEPKGNQPQHF.

This sequence joins TRBV11-2 and TRBJ1-2, with no clear D. The germline V gene has CDR1 SGHAT and CDR2 FQNNGV. CDR3 length: 14 residues. The V end lost 0 bases, the J end lost 5 bases, and 10 bases lay between the germline ends. As DNA, the CDR3 is TGTGCCAGCAGCTTAGAACCTGCGTCTTATGGCTACACCTTC. Translating it yields CASSLEPASYGYTF.